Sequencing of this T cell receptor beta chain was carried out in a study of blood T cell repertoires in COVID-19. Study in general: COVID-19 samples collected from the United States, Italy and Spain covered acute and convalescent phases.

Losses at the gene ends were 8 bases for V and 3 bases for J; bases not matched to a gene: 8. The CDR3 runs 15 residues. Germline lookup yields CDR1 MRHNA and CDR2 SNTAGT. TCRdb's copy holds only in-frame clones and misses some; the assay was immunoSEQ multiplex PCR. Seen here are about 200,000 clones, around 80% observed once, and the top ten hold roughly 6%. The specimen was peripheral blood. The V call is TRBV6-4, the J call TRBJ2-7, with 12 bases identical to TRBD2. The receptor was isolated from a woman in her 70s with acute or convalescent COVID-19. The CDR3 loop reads CASHRLAGVLYEQYF. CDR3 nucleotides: TGTGCCAGCCATAGACTAGCGGGGGTCCTCTACGAGCAGTACTTC.